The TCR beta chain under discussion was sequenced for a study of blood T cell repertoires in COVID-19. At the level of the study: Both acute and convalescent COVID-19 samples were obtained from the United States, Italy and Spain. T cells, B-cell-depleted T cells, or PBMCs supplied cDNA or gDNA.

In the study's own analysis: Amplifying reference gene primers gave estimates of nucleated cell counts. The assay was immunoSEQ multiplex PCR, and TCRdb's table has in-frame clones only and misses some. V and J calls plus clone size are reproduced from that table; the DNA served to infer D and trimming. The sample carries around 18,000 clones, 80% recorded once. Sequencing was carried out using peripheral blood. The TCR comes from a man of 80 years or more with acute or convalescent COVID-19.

The DNA of the CDR3 is TGTGCCAGCAGCTTAGTGGGCTCGAACACCGGGGAGCTGTTTTTT. Amino acids: CASSLVGSNTGELFF. The rearrangement uses TRBV7-8 and TRBJ2-2; D unclear. The CDR3 is made up of 15 amino acids. Trimming shortened V by 1 base and J by 0 bases, and 6 bases separated the two germline ends. Per germline, CDR1 SGHVS and CDR2 FQNEAQ.